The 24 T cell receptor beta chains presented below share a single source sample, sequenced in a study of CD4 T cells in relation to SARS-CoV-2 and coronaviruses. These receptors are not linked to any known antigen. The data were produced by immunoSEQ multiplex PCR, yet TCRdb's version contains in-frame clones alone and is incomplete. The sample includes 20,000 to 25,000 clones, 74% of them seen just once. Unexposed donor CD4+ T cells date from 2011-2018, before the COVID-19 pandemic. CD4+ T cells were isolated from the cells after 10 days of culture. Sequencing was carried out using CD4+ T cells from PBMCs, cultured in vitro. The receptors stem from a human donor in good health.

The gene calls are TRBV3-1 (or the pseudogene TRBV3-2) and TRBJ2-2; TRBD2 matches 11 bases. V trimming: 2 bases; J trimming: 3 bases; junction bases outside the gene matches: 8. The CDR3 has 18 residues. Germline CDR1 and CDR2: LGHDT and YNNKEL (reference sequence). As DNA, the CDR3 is TGTGCCAGCAGCCAATTAGCGGGAGGGCCTCGGGACACCGGGGAGCTGTTTTTT. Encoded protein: CASSQLAGGPRDTGELFF.

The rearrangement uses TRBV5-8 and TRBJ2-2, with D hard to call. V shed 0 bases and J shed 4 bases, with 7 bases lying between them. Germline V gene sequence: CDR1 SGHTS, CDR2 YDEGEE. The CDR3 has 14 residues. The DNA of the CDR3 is TGTGCCAGCAGCTTGGCGCGGCCCACCGGGGAGCTGTTTTTT. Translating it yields CASSLARPTGELFF.

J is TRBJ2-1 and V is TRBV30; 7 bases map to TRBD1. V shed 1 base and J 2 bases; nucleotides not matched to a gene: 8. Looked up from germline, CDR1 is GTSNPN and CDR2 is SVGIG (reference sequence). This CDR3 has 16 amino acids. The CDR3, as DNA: TGTGCCTGGAGTGCGAAACAGGGGTACCCCTACAATGAGCAGTTCTTC. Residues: CAWSAKQGYPYNEQFF. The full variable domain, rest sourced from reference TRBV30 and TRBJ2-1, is SQTIHQWPATLVQPVGSPLSLECTVEGTSNPNLYWYRQAAGRGLQLLFYSVGIGQISSEVPQNLSASRPQDRQFILSSKKLLLSDSGFYLCAWSAKQGYPYNEQFFGPGTRLTVL.

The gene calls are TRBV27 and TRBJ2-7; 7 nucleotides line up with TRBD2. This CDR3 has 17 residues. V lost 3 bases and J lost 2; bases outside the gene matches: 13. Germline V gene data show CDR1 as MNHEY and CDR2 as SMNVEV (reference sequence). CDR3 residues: CASSFVPSREGTYEQYF. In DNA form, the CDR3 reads TGTGCCAGCAGTTTTGTCCCTTCCAGGGAGGGAACCTACGAGCAGTACTTC.

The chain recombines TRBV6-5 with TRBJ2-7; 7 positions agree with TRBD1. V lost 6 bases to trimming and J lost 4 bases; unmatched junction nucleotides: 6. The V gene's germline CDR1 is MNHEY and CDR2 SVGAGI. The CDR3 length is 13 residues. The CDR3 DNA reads TGTGCCAGCAGGCCGGGACAGCAGTACGAGCAGTACTTC. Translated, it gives CASRPGQQYEQYF.

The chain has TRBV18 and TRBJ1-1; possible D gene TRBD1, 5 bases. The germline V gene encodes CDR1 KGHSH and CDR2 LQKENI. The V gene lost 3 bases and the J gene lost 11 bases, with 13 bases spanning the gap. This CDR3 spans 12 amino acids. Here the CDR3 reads CASSPKGRDAFF. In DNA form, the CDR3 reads TGTGCCAGCTCACCTAAAGGGAGGGACGCTTTCTTT.

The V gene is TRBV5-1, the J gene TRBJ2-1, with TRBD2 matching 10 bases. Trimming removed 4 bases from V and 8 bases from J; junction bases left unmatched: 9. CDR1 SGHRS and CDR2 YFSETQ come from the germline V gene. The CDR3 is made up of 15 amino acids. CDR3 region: CASSPPSGSFDEQFF. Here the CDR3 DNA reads TGCGCCAGCAGCCCCCCTAGCGGGAGTTTCGATGAGCAGTTCTTC.

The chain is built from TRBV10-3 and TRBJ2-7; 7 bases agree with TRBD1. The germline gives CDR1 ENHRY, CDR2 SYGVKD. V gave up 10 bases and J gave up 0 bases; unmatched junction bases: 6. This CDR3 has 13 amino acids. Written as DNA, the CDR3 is TGTGCCAACGGGGCAGGGGGCTCCTACGAGCAGTACTTC. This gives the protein CANGAGGSYEQYF.

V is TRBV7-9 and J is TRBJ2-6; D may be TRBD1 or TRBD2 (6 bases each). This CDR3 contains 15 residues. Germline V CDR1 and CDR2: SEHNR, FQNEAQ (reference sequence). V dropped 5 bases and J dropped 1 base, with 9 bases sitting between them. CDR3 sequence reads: CASSIGGSGANVLTF. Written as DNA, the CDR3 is TGTGCCAGCAGCATAGGGGGGTCTGGGGCCAACGTCCTGACTTTC.

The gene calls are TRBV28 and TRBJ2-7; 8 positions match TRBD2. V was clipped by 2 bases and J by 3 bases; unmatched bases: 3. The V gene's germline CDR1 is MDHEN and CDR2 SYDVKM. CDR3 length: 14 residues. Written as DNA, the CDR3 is TGTGCCAGCAGTTTAACAGCGGGAGTCTACGAGCAGTACTTC. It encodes CASSLTAGVYEQYF.

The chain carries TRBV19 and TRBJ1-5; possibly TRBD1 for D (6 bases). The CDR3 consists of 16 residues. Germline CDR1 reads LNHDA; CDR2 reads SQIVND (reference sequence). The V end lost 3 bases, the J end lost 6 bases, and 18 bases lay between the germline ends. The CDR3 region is CASSISGTLYFQPQHF. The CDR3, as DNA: TGTGCCAGTAGTATTTCAGGGACATTATATTTTCAGCCCCAGCATTTT.

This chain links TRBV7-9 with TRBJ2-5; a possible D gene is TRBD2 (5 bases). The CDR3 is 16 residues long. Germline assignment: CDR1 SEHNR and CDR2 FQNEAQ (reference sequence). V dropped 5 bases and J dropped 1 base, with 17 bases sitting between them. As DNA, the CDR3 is TGTGCCAGCAGCCCCCTTCGCGCGGGCATCCAAGAGACCCAGTACTTC. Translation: CASSPLRAGIQETQYF.

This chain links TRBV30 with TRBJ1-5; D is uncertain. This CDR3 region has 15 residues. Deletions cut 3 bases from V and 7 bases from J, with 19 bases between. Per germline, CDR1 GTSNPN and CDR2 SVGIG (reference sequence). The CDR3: CAWRGGYAGEQPQHF. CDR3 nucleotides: TGTGCCTGGAGGGGAGGATATGCTGGGGAGCAGCCCCAGCATTTT.

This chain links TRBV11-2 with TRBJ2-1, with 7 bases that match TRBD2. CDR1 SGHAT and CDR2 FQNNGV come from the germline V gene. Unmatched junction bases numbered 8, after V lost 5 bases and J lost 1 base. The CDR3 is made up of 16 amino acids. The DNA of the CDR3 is TGTGCCAGCAGCGTGAGACTAGCCGATTCCTACAATGAGCAGTTCTTC. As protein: CASSVRLADSYNEQFF. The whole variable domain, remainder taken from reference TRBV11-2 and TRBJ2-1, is EAGVAQSPRYKIIEKRQSVAFWCNPISGHATLYWYQQILGQGPKLLIQFQNNGVVDDSQLPKDRFSAERLKGVDSTLKIQPAKLEDSAVYLCASSVRLADSYNEQFFGPGTRLTVL.

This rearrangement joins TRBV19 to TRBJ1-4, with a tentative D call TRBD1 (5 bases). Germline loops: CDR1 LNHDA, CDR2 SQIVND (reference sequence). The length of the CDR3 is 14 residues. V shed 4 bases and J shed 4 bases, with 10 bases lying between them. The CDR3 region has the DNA TGTGCCAGTAGTACGAGACAGAATAATGAAAAACTGTTTTTT. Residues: CASSTRQNNEKLFF.

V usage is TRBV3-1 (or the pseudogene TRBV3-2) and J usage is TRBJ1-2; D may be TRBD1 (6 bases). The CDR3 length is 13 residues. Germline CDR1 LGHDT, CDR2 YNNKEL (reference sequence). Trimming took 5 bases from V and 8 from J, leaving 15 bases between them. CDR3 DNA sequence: TGTGCCAGCAGCTATTTACAGGGCGGCGGCTACACCTTC. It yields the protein CASSYLQGGGYTF.

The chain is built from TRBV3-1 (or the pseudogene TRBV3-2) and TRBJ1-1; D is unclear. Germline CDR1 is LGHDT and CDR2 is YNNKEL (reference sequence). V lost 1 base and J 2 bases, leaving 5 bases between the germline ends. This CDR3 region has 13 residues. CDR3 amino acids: CASSQAGNTEAFF. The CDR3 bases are TGTGCCAGCAGCCAAGCAGGAAACACTGAAGCTTTCTTT.

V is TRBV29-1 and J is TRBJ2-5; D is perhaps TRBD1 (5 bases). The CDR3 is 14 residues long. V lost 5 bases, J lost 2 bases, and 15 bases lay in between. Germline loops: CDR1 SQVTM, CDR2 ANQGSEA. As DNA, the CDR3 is TGCAGCGTTTATGGCAGGGTGACTCAAGAGACCCAGTACTTC. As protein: CSVYGRVTQETQYF.

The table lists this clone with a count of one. Written as DNA, the CDR3 is TGTGCCTGGAGCACTTCCTCTGGAAACACCATATATTTT. Translating it yields CAWSTSSGNTIYF. The chain couples TRBV30 to TRBJ1-3; D unclear. The germline gives CDR1 GTSNPN, CDR2 SVGIG (reference sequence). V was cut by 3 bases and J by 0 bases, with 6 bases left in between. This CDR3 spans 13 amino acids.

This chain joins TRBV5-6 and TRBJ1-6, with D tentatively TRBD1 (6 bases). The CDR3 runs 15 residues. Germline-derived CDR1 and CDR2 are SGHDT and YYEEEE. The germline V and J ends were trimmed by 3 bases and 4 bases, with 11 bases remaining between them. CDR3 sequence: CASSSRTAYNSPLHF. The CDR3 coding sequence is TGTGCCAGCAGCTCCCGGACAGCTTATAATTCACCCCTCCACTTT.

In DNA, the CDR3 is TGTGCCAGTAGTATTCGGGGGGGATTGGGCCCGATGGGGCCCCAGCATTTT. Its translation is CASSIRGGLGPMGPQHF. The chain combines TRBV19 with TRBJ1-5; TRBD1 is a possible D gene (5 bases). Germline V CDR1 and CDR2: LNHDA, SQIVND (reference sequence). The CDR3 contains 17 residues. Deletions cut 3 bases from V and 9 bases from J, with 24 bases between. The whole variable domain, remainder taken from reference TRBV19 and TRBJ1-5, is DGGITQSPKYLFRKEGQNVTLSCEQNLNHDAMYWYRQDPGQGLRLIYYSQIVNDFQKGDIAEGYSVSREKKESFPLTVTSAQKNPTAFYLCASSIRGGLGPMGPQHFGDGTRLSIL.

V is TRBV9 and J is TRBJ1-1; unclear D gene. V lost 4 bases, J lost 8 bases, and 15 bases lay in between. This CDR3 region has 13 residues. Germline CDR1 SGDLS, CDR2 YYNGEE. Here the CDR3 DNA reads TGTGCCAGCAGCCCTACCCCGGGCGGCGAAGCTTTCTTT. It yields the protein CASSPTPGGEAFF.

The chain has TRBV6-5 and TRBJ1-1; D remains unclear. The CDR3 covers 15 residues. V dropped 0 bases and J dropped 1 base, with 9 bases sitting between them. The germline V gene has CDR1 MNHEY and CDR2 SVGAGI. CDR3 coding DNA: TGTGCCAGCAGTTACTCGATTATTGAGAACACTGAAGCTTTCTTT. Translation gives CASSYSIIENTEAFF.

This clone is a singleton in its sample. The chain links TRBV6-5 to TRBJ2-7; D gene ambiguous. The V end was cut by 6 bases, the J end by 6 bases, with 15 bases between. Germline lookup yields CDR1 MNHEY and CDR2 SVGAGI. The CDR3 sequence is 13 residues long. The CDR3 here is CASSPPGHSEQYF. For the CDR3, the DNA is TGTGCCAGCAGCCCGCCCGGGCATAGCGAGCAGTACTTC.